These 17 T cell receptor beta chains originate from one sample sequenced in a study of T cell responses to AZD1222 COVID-19 vaccine. Assay: immunoSEQ multiplex PCR; the TCRdb copy retains only in-frame clones and omits some. The table shows about 120,000 clones, with around 86% occurring only once. This material consisted of peripheral blood, taken 28 days after the second AZD1222 dose. The receptor source for this set is an adult who received the AZD1222 COVID-19 vaccine.

The chain carries TRBV27 and TRBJ2-1; possibly TRBD1 for D (5 bases). Trimming took off 6 bases at V and 0 bases at J, with 12 bases between the two ends. This CDR3 is 15 amino acids long. Germline V gene lookup returns CDR1 MNHEY and CDR2 SMNVEV (reference sequence). Written as DNA, the CDR3 is TGTGCCAGCAGGGAAGACAGCCCCTCCTACAATGAGCAGTTCTTC. Protein sequence: CASREDSPSYNEQFF.

The V gene is TRBV19, the J gene TRBJ2-7; D may be TRBD1 or TRBD2 (5 bases each). Per the germline V gene, CDR1 is LNHDA and CDR2 is SQIVND (reference sequence). The CDR3 is made up of 14 amino acids. Trimming cost V 10 bases and J 2 bases, with 18 bases left between them. The CDR3 reads CANFRGRYTYEQYF. The DNA for the CDR3 is TGTGCCAACTTCCGGGGCAGGTACACCTACGAGCAGTACTTC.

CDR3 loop: CATSREILAGGDNEQFF. CDR3 nucleotide sequence: TGTGCCACCAGCAGAGAAATACTAGCGGGGGGGGACAATGAGCAGTTCTTC. The chain recombines TRBV15 with TRBJ2-1; 13 positions agree with TRBD2. The CDR3 totals 17 residues. With 0 bases clipped from V and 5 bases from J, the junction kept 4 bases outside the gene matches. Germline values: CDR1 LNHNV, CDR2 YYDKDF (reference sequence).

Remarks on this clone: One junction end does not reproduce the germline sequence, and a read error may be involved. The rearrangement links TRBV19 to TRBJ1-1, with unresolved D. Germline-derived CDR1 and CDR2 are LNHDA and SQIVND (reference sequence). The CDR3 consists of 13 residues. The CDR3 here is CVSSSRVGTEAFF. CDR3 bases: TGTGTCAGTAGTTCTAGGGTAGGCACTGAAGCTTTCTTT.

The chain joins TRBV12-3 or TRBV12-4 to TRBJ1-1, with D unclear. Trimming took off 7 bases at V and 1 base at J, with 4 bases between the two ends. The CDR3 contains 11 residues. CDR3 residues: CASTQNTEAFF. The DNA for the CDR3 is TGTGCCAGCACCCAGAACACTGAAGCTTTCTTT.

The chain employs TRBV19 and TRBJ1-5, with D perhaps TRBD1 (5 bases). This CDR3 contains 13 residues. Germline values: CDR1 LNHDA, CDR2 SQIVND (reference sequence). The germline V and J ends were trimmed by 2 bases and 4 bases, with 6 bases remaining between them. The DNA of the CDR3 is TGTGCCAGTAGTATAAACAGGAATCAGCCCCAGCATTTT. It specifies CASSINRNQPQHF.

This chain joins TRBV28 and TRBJ1-1; maybe TRBD1 (5 bases). CDR1 is MDHEN, CDR2 SYDVKM, per germline. V gave up 3 bases and J gave up 11 bases, with 13 bases separating them. CDR3 length equals 12 residues. CDR3 sequence reads: CASSLGGFGAFF. The DNA for the CDR3 is TGTGCCAGCAGTTTGGGGGGATTCGGTGCTTTCTTT.

V and J are TRBV2 and TRBJ1-1; a possible D gene is TRBD1 (5 bases). Germline CDR1 is SNHLY and CDR2 is FYNNEI. V dropped 4 bases and J dropped 1 base, with 7 bases sitting between them. The CDR3 extends over 13 amino acids. In nucleotides, the CDR3 is TGTGCCAGCAGTGGGACAAGGAACACTGAAGCTTTCTTT. It encodes CASSGTRNTEAFF. The full variable domain, rest sourced from reference TRBV2 and TRBJ1-1, is EPEVTQTPSHQVTQMGQEVILRCVPISNHLYFYWYRQILGQKVEFLVSFYNNEISEKSEIFDDQFSVERPDGSNFTLKIRSTKLEDSAMYFCASSGTRNTEAFFGQGTRLTVV.

The chain recombines TRBV28 with TRBJ2-7, with 9 bases matching TRBD1. V shed 4 bases and J 1 base; nucleotides not matched to a gene: 5. CDR1 and CDR2 from the germline V gene are MDHEN and SYDVKM. This CDR3 has 15 amino acids. In nucleotides, the CDR3 is TGTGCCAGCAGTTCCCGACAGGGGGGGTCCTACGAGCAGTACTTC. Translating it yields CASSSRQGGSYEQYF.

The V and J genes are TRBV7-8 and TRBJ1-2; a weak D match, TRBD1 (6 bases). The length of the CDR3 is 15 residues. V shed 5 bases and J shed 2 bases, with 15 bases lying between them. CDR1 is SGHVS, CDR2 FQNEAQ, per germline. The CDR3 nucleotides read TGTGCCAGCAGCCTTACAGGGCAGCAGAACTATGGCTACACCTTC. This encodes CASSLTGQQNYGYTF.

The chain has TRBV30 and TRBJ2-5, with 9 positions matching TRBD2. Germline CDR1 GTSNPN, CDR2 SVGIG (reference sequence). This CDR3 has 15 amino acids. With 2 bases clipped from V and 5 bases from J, the junction kept 9 bases outside the gene matches. In nucleotides, the CDR3 is TGTGCCTGGAGTCCGCTGGCGGGGGGGAGGGAGACCCAGTACTTC. Translation gives CAWSPLAGGRETQYF.

The genes are TRBV7-2 and TRBJ2-3; D could derive from TRBD1 or TRBD2 (5 bases each). V was clipped by 0 bases and J by 1 base, with 14 bases between them. CDR3 length equals 17 residues. Germline-derived CDR1 and CDR2 are SGHTA and FQGNSA. The CDR3 reads CASSLALAIGGTDTQYF. The CDR3 nucleotides read TGTGCCAGCAGCTTAGCCTTAGCGATAGGGGGCACAGATACGCAGTATTTT.

The chain links TRBV13 to TRBJ1-1; TRBD1 aligns across 8 bases. With V trimmed by 5 bases and J by 3 bases, 2 bases remained unmatched. The length of the CDR3 is 13 residues. CDR1 and CDR2 (germline): PRHDT, FYEKMQ (reference sequence). The CDR3 here is CASSRRGHTEAFF. The CDR3 DNA follows: TGTGCCAGCAGCCGCAGGGGGCACACTGAAGCTTTCTTT.

The V call is TRBV29-1, the J call TRBJ2-1; no clear D gene. V lost 2 bases to trimming and J lost 9 bases, with 14 bases between them. Germline V CDR1 and CDR2: SQVTM, ANQGSEA. This CDR3 comprises 13 residues. CDR3 bases: TGCAGCGTTGAAAGCCCCTCAAGTCCTGAGCAGTTCTTC. Its translation: CSVESPSSPEQFF.

The rearrangement uses TRBV7-2 and TRBJ2-5; 8 bases are shared with TRBD2. Germline trimming cut 6 bases from V and 4 bases from J; bases unmatched to any gene: 13. The CDR3 is made up of 16 amino acids. Germline CDR1 is SGHTA and CDR2 is FQGNSA. CDR3 nucleotides: TGTGCCAGCAGTTCACAGGGAGCGGGGGTGAGAGAGACCCAGTACTTC. It codes for CASSSQGAGVRETQYF.

The genes are TRBV5-4 and TRBJ1-1, with D maybe TRBD1 (6 bases). The ends were cut back, 1 base at V and 4 bases at J, with 11 bases in the middle. Per germline, CDR1 SGHNT and CDR2 YYREEE (reference sequence). This CDR3 is 14 amino acids long. The CDR3 nucleotides read TGTGCCAGCAGCTTGAATTCAGGGGCCACTGAAGCTTTCTTT. The encoded protein is CASSLNSGATEAFF.

This chain uses TRBV30 with TRBJ1-3; D ambiguous. The CDR3 totals 15 residues. Germline CDR1 GTSNPN, CDR2 SVGIG (reference sequence). V was trimmed by 1 base and J by 0 bases, leaving 10 bases between them. CDR3 sequence: CAWSGSSISGNTIYF. CDR3 coding DNA: TGTGCCTGGAGTGGGTCCAGTATCTCTGGAAACACCATATATTTT. The whole variable domain, remainder taken from reference TRBV30 and TRBJ1-3, is SQTIHQWPATLVQPVGSPLSLECTVEGTSNPNLYWYRQAAGRGLQLLFYSVGIGQISSEVPQNLSASRPQDRQFILSSKKLLLSDSGFYLCAWSGSSISGNTIYFGEGSWLTVV.